This T cell receptor (beta chain) was sequenced during a study of T-cell memory formation after mild COVID-19 (dated by TCRdb to the early 2020s). As for the study more broadly: TCR sequence clusters from the two donors were found to be largely donor specific. The cohort comprised two young, previously healthy adult volunteers, one female and one male. Longitudinal TCRalpha and TCRbeta repertoire sequencing tracked T-cell clones expanding and contracting after mild COVID-19 in a couple of donors. What the study reported, not specific to this receptor: Only a couple of mild cases were covered in the study, and larger cohorts including severe cases with pre-infection samples were considered necessary. Some responding clones were detected in pre-infection memory, suggesting pre-existing cross-reactive memory T cells joined the SARS-CoV-2 response. Contracting CD4+ clones were found mainly in CM and EM memory subsets, while CD8+ clones were enriched in EMRA. The second-wave clones that peaked on day 37 were not confirmed to be SARS-CoV-2 specific. Clones contracting from day 15 to 85 had balanced CD4/CD8 phenotypes, while a second wave expanding from day 15 to 37 was biased towards CD4+.

Sequences DFQATT (CDR1) and SNEGSKA (CDR2) are obtained from the germline V gene (reference sequence). From the cysteine through the phenylalanine, the CDR3 covers 13 amino acids. The sequence is cut down to CDR3 DNA, 39 bases in frame from base 1. Here V drops 6 bases and J drops 8 bases, and the junction holds 10 bases not matched to any gene. This sample was sequenced with an Illumina NovaSeq 6000. Using 5'RACE with constant-segment primers, TCRalpha and TCRbeta cDNA libraries were constructed, with sample barcodes and unique molecular identifiers added in the process. RNA was extracted from every sample with Trizol reagent. The libraries were amplified in two PCR steps, and the second step added a second sample barcode and Illumina TruSeq adapters. Libraries were sequenced on an Illumina NovaSeq with 2 x 150 bp paired-end reads. The authors' analysis ran thus. Demultiplexing of reads and collapsing into UMI-guided consensus sequences were performed with migec v1.2.7. With mixcr v2.1.11, UMI consensuses were aligned to TRA and TRB V and J templates and assembled into clonotypes. Expanded or contracted clonotypes were those called significant by both edgeR and NoisET, with noise models trained on biological replicates. edgeR calls used a false discovery rate-adjusted p below 0.01 and a log2 fold-change threshold of 1. As an exploratory analysis of dynamics, max-normalized trajectories of the 1000 most abundant clonotypes were examined by PCA with hierarchical clustering. Separately sequenced CD4+ and CD8+ repertoires were used to assign the CD4 or CD8 phenotype of responding clones. TCRdb reran the public reads through fastp at Q25 and MiXCR, keeping productive beta chains. CDR3 protein duplicates are merged, each entry listing the most common genes and DNA. These V and J calls rely on TCRdb rather than the paper's analysis. Across this sample there are 380,000 or so distinct CDR3 sequences, with roughly 13% seen only once. Approximately 21% of the sample belongs to the ten largest clones.

This clonotype was observed at least ten times. The specificity of this receptor is unknown. Base quality data are lacking; no much larger clone is found one base away. PBMCs were isolated by Ficoll-Paque density gradient centrifugation. In this chain, TRBV20-1 is recombined with TRBJ1-1, with 9 bases in between that match TRBD1. This TCR came from a man between 18 and 35 years old who had mild COVID-19 (a few samples of this study predate the infection). The sample titles of this study are shuffled in the database, so cell type and time point are left out; the donor was told from shared clones. Sample: PBMCs or a T cell subset sorted from them (not recorded which). The CDR3 loop reads CSAHTGTGLEAFF. The nucleotides are TGCAGTGCCCATACCGGGACAGGGCTAGAAGCTTTCTTT.